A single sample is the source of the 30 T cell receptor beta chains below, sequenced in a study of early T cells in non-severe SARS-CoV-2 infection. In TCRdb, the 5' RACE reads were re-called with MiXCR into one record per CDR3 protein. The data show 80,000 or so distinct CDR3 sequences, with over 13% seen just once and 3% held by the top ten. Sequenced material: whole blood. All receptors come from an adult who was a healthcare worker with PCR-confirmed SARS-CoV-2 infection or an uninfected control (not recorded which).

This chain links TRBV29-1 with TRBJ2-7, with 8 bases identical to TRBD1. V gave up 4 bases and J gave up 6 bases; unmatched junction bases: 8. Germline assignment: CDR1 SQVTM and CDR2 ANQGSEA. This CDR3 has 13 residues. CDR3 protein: CSVVGTGPREQYF. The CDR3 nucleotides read TGCAGCGTTGTAGGGACAGGCCCCCGCGAGCAGTACTTC.

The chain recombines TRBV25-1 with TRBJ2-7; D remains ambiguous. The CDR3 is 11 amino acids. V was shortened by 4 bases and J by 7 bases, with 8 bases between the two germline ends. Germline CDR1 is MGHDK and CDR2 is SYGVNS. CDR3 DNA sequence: TGTGCCAGCAGTGCTTTGGAGGAGCAGTACTTC. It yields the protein CASSALEEQYF.

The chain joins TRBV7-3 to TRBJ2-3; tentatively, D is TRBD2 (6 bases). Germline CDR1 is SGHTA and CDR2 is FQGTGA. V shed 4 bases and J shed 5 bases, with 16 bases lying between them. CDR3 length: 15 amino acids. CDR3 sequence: CASSSSRGREDTQYF. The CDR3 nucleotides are TGTGCCAGCAGCTCATCGCGGGGCCGGGAAGATACGCAGTATTTT.

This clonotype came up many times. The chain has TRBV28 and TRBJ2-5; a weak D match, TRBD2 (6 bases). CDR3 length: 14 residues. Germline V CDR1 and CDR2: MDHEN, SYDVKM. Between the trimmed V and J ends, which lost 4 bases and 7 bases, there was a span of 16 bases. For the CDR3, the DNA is TGTGCCAGCAGTTATGGGCTGGGGGGACGGACCCAGTACTTC. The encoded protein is CASSYGLGGRTQYF.

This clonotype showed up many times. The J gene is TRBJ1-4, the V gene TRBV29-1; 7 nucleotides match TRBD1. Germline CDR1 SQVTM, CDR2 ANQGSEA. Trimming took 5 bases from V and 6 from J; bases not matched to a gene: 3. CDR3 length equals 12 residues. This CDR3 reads CSVQGVDEKLFF. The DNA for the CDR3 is TGCAGCGTTCAGGGGGTGGATGAAAAACTGTTTTTT. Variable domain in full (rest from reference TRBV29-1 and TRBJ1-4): SAVISQKPSRDICQRGTSLTIQCQVDSQVTMMFWYRQQPGQSLTLIATANQGSEATYESGFVIDKFPISRPNLTFSTLTVSNMSPEDSSIYLCSVQGVDEKLFFGSGTQLSVL.

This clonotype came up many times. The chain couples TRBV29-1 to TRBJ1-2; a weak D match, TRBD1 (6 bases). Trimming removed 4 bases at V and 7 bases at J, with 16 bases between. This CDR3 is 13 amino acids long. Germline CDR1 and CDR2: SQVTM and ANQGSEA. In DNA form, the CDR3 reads TGCAGCGTTGCCCCGGACAGAACTTCTGGCTACACCTTC. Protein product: CSVAPDRTSGYTF.

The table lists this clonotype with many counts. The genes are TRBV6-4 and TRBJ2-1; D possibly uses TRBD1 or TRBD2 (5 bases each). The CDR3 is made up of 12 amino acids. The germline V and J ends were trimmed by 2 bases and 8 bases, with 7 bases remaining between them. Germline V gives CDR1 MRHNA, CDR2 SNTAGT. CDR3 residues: CASSDRGDEQFF. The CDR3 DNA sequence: TGTGCCAGCAGTGACAGGGGAGATGAGCAGTTCTTC.

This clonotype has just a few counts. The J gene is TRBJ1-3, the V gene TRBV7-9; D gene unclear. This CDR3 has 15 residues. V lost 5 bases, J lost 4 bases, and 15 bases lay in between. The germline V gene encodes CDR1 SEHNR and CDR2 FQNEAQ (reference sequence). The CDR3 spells CASSPKLRVGNTIYF. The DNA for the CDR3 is TGTGCCAGCAGCCCAAAGTTGAGGGTCGGAAACACCATATATTTT. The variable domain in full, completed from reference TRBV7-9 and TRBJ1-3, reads DTGVSQNPRHKITKRGQNVTFRCDPISEHNRLYWYRQTLGQGPEFLTYFQNEAQLEKSRLLSDRFSAERPKGSFSTLEIQRTEQGDSAMYLCASSPKLRVGNTIYFGEGSWLTVV.

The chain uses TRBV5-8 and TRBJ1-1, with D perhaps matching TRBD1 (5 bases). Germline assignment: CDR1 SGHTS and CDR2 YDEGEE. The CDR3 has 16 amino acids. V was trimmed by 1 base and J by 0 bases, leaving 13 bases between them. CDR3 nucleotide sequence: TGTGCCAGCAGCTTGTTCGCAGGGCCCATGAACACTGAAGCTTTCTTT. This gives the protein CASSLFAGPMNTEAFF.

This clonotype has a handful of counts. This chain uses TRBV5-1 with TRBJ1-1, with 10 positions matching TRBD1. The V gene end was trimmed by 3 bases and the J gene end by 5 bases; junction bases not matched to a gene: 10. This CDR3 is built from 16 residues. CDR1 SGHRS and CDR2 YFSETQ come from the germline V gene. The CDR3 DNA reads TGCGCCAGCAGCTCCCGGGACAGGGGCATGAGTACTGAAGCTTTCTTT. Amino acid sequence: CASSSRDRGMSTEAFF.

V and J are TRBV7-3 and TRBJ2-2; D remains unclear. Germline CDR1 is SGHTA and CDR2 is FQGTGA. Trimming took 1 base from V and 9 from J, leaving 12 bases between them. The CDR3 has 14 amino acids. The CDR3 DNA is TGTGCCAGCAGCTTAAAACCCTCTGGGCGGGAGCTGTTTTTT. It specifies CASSLKPSGRELFF.

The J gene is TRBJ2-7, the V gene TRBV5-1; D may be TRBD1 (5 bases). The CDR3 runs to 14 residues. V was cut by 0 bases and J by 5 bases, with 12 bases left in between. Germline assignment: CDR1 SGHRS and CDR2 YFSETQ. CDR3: CASSLATAGHEQYF. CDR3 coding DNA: TGCGCCAGCAGCTTGGCAACGGCAGGGCACGAGCAGTACTTC.

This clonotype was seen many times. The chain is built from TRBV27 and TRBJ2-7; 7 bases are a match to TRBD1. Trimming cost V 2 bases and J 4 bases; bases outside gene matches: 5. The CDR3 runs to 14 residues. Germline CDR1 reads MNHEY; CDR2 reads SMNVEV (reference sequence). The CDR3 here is CASSLRQGLYEQYF. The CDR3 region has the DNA TGTGCCAGCAGTTTAAGACAGGGATTATACGAGCAGTACTTC.

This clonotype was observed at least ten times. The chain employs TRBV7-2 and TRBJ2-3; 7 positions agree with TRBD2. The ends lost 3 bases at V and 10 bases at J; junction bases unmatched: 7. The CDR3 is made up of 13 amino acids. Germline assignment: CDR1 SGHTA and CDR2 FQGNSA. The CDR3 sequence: CASSFGRETAQYF. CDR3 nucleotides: TGTGCCAGCAGCTTTGGGCGGGAGACGGCGCAGTATTTT.

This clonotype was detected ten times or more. Here the CDR3 reads CASSNGTPLHF. Here the CDR3 DNA reads TGTGCCAGCAGCAACGGGACTCCCCTCCACTTT. The V gene is TRBV7-9, the J gene TRBJ1-6, with D perhaps matching TRBD1 (5 bases). CDR3 length: 11 amino acids. The ends were cut back, 5 bases at V and 13 bases at J, with 9 bases in the middle. Germline assignment: CDR1 SEHNR and CDR2 FQNEAQ (reference sequence).

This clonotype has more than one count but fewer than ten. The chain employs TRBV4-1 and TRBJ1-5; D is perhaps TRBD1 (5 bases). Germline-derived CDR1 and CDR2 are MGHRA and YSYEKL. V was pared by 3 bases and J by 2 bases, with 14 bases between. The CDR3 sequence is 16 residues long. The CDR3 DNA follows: TGCGCCAGCAGCCAGGGGCTGGGGGTCGGCAATCAGCCCCAGCATTTT. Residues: CASSQGLGVGNQPQHF.

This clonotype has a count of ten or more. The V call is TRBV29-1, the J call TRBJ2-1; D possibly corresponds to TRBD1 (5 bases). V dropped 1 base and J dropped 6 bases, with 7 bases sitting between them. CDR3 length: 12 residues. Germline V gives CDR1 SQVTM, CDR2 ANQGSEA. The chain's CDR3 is CSVEGRGNEQFF. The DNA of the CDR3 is TGCAGCGTTGAAGGTAGGGGCAATGAGCAGTTCTTC.

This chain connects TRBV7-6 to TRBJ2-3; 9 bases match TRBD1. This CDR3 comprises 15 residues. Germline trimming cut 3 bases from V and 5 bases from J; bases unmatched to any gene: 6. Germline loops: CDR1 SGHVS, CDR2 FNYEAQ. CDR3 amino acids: CASSLGTGIVDTQYF. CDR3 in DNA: TGTGCCAGCAGCTTGGGGACAGGGATTGTAGATACGCAGTATTTT.

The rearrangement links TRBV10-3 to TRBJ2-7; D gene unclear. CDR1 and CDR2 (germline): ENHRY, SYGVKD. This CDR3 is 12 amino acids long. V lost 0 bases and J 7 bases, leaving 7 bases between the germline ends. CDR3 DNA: TGTGCCATCAGTGAGTCTCGTGGAGAGCAGTACTTC. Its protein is CAISESRGEQYF.

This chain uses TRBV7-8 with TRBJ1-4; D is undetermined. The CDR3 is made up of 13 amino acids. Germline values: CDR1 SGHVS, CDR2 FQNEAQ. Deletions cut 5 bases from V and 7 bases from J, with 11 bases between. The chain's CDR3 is CASSREYIEKLFF. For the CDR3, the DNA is TGTGCCAGCAGCCGAGAATATATTGAAAAACTGTTTTTT.

The CDR3 reads CASSEIAGGEPPNYGYTF. CDR3 sequence (DNA): TGTGCCAGCAGTGAAATTGCGGGCGGCGAACCACCTAACTATGGCTACACCTTC. This rearrangement joins TRBV6-4 to TRBJ1-2; D not resolved. Trimming took 3 bases from V and 0 from J, leaving 20 bases between them. The CDR3 consists of 18 residues. Germline V gene lookup returns CDR1 MRHNA and CDR2 SNTAGT.

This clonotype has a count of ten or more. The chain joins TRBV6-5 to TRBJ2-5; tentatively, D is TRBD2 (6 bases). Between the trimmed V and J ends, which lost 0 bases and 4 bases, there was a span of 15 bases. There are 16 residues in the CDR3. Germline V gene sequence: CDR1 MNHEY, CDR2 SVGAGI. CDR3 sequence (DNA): TGTGCCAGCAGTTACTCGATCGGGGGTCAGGCAGAGACCCAGTACTTC. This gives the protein CASSYSIGGQAETQYF.

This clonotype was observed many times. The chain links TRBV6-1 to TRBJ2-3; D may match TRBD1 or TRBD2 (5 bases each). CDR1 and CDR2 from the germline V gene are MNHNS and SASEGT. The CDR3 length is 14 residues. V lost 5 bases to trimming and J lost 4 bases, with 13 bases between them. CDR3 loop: CASSTRGLPDTQYF. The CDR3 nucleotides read TGTGCCAGCAGTACCCGGGGCTTACCAGATACGCAGTATTTT.

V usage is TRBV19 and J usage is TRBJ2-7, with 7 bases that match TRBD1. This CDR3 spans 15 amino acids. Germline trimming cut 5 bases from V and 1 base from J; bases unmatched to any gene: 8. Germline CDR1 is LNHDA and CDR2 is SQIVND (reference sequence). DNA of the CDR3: TGTGCCAGTAGTGTAGGGACAGATACTTCCTACGAGCAGTACTTC. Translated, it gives CASSVGTDTSYEQYF.

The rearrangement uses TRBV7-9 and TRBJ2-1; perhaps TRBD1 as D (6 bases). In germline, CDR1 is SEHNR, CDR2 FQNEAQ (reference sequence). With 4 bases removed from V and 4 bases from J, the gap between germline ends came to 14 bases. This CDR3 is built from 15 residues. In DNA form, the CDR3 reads TGTGCCAGCAGCTCGACGGGACAAGCGTACAATGAGCAGTTCTTC. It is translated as CASSSTGQAYNEQFF.

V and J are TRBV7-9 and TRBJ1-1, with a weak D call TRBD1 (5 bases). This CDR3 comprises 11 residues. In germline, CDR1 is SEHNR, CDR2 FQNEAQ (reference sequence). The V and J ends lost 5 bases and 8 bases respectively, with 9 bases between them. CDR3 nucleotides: TGTGCCAGCAGCCGCGGGGGGGAAGCTTTCTTT. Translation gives CASSRGGEAFF. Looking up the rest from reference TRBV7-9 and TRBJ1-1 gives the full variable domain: DTGVSQNPRHKITKRGQNVTFRCDPISEHNRLYWYRQTLGQGPEFLTYFQNEAQLEKSRLLSDRFSAERPKGSFSTLEIQRTEQGDSAMYLCASSRGGEAFFGQGTRLTVV.

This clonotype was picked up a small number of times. The CDR3 sequence is CASTGSTHNQPQHF. The CDR3 region has the DNA TGTGCCAGCACTGGTTCTACTCACAATCAGCCCCAGCATTTT. The gene calls are TRBV6-6 and TRBJ1-5; D not resolved. V lost 7 bases to trimming and J lost 3 bases, with 13 bases between them. The CDR3 is made up of 14 amino acids. Germline CDR1 and CDR2: MNHNY and SVGAGI (reference sequence).

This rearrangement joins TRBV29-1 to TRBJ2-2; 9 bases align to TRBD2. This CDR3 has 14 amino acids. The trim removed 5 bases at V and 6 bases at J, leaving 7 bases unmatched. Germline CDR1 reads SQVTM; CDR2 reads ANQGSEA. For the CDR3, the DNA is TGCAGCGTTTCCGATAGCGGGAGAGCCGGGGAGCTGTTTTTT. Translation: CSVSDSGRAGELFF.

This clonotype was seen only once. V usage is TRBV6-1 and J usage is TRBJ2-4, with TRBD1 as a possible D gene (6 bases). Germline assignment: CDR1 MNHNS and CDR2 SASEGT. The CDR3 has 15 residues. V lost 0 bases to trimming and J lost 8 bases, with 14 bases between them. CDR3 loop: CASSEAATGAYIQYF. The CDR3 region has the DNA TGTGCCAGCAGTGAAGCGGCGACAGGCGCCTACATTCAGTACTTC.

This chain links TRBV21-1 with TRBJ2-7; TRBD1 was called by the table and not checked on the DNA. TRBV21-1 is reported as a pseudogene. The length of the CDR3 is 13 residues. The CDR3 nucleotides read TGTGCCAGCCACCGGGCAGGTTCCTACGAGCAGTACTTC. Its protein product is CASHRAGSYEQYF.